A selection of T cell receptor beta chains follows, all from one sample in a study of T cells after yellow fever vaccination. TCRdb re-analysed the 5' RACE reads in MiXCR, keeping a single row per CDR3 protein. In the table there are 170,000 or so distinct CDR3 sequences, around 9% of which are singletons. Sequencing used CD8+ T cells sorted from PBMCs, obtained 45 days after the yellow fever booster vaccination. These TCRs come from a man aged 18 to 30 who received the YFV17D yellow fever vaccine. The CDR3 runs from the conserved cysteine through the conserved F or W. The order of the fields is CDR3 length, D gene, clone size, J gene, V gene, CDR3 protein, CDR3 DNA. D genes are given only for firm matches. Clone size is given for some rows only: seen once, a few or many times, or a class if the clone is expanded.

len: 14
d_gene: NA
abundance: NA
j_gene: TRBJ2-1
v_gene: TRBV5-6
CDR3aa: CASSQTSDRFRQFF
CDR3nt: TGTGCCAGCAGCCAAACCTCAGACAGGTTCAGGCAGTTCTTC

len: 12
d_gene: NA
abundance: few
j_gene: TRBJ2-7
v_gene: TRBV5-4
CDR3aa: CASSLEGVEQYF
CDR3nt: TGTGCCAGCAGCTTGGAAGGGGTCGAGCAGTACTTC

len: 14
d_gene: NA
abundance: NA
j_gene: TRBJ2-2
v_gene: TRBV5-4
CDR3aa: CASSLRGPTGELFF
CDR3nt: TGTGCCAGCAGCTTGAGGGGTCCCACCGGGGAGCTGTTTTTT

len: 16
d_gene: NA
abundance: NA
j_gene: TRBJ1-1
v_gene: TRBV12-3/TRBV12-4
CDR3aa: CASSFWGQLRNTEAFF
CDR3nt: TGTGCCAGCAGTTTTTGGGGACAACTAAGAAACACTGAAGCTTTCTTT

len: 11
d_gene: NA
abundance: NA
j_gene: TRBJ1-3
v_gene: TRBV6-6
CDR3aa: CASSPRDTIYF
CDR3nt: TGTGCCAGCAGCCCACGGGACACCATATATTTT

len: 16
d_gene: NA
abundance: few
j_gene: TRBJ2-6
v_gene: TRBV20-1
CDR3aa: CSARDLRHSGANVLTF
CDR3nt: TGCAGTGCTAGAGATTTGCGCCACTCTGGGGCCAACGTCCTGACTTTC

len: 18
d_gene: TRBD2
abundance: few
j_gene: TRBJ2-2
v_gene: TRBV4-2
CDR3aa: CASSQGVLAGSHTGELFF
CDR3nt: TGTGCCAGCAGCCAAGGGGTCCTAGCGGGGAGCCACACCGGGGAGCTGTTTTTT

len: 11
d_gene: NA
abundance: few
j_gene: TRBJ1-1
v_gene: TRBV20-1
CDR3aa: CSARVGTEAFF
CDR3nt: TGCAGTGCTAGGGTTGGCACTGAAGCTTTCTTT

len: 15
d_gene: NA
abundance: few
j_gene: TRBJ2-7
v_gene: TRBV27
CDR3aa: CASSLSIDWTYEQYF
CDR3nt: TGTGCCAGCAGTTTATCCATTGACTGGACCTACGAGCAGTACTTC

len: 16
d_gene: NA
abundance: NA
j_gene: TRBJ2-7
v_gene: TRBV7-9
CDR3aa: CASSSIRDGKDYEQYF
CDR3nt: TGTGCCAGCAGCTCCATCCGGGACGGTAAGGACTACGAGCAGTACTTC

len: 14
d_gene: TRBD1
abundance: NA
j_gene: TRBJ1-1
v_gene: TRBV7-3
CDR3aa: CASSPQGEYTEAFF
CDR3nt: TGTGCCAGCAGCCCGCAGGGGGAGTACACTGAAGCTTTCTTT

len: 15
d_gene: NA
abundance: many
j_gene: TRBJ2-3
v_gene: TRBV10-3
CDR3aa: CASTRGAYSTDTQYF
CDR3nt: TGTGCCAGCACAAGGGGCGCCTATAGCACAGATACGCAGTATTTT

len: 15
d_gene: NA
abundance: NA
j_gene: TRBJ2-5
v_gene: TRBV7-9
CDR3aa: CASSLPQVLTETQYF
CDR3nt: TGTGCCAGCAGCTTGCCTCAGGTCCTGACAGAGACCCAGTACTTC

len: 17
d_gene: NA
abundance: few
j_gene: TRBJ2-3
v_gene: TRBV12-3/TRBV12-4
CDR3aa: CASSLPSGGGATDTQYF
CDR3nt: TGTGCCAGCAGTCTACCCTCGGGGGGCGGGGCCACAGATACGCAGTATTTT

len: 15
d_gene: TRBD1
abundance: NA
j_gene: TRBJ1-2
v_gene: TRBV19
CDR3aa: CASSWTGRGGYGYTF
CDR3nt: TGTGCCAGTAGTTGGACAGGGAGGGGCGGCTATGGCTACACCTTC

len: 12
d_gene: TRBD2
abundance: NA
j_gene: TRBJ2-2
v_gene: TRBV30
CDR3aa: CAWNRGGGELFF
CDR3nt: TGTGCCTGGAATCGCGGGGGAGGGGAGCTGTTTTTT

len: 13
d_gene: NA
abundance: NA
j_gene: TRBJ2-3
v_gene: TRBV7-2
CDR3aa: CASSWDITDTQYF
CDR3nt: TGTGCCAGCAGCTGGGACATCACAGATACGCAGTATTTT

len: 16
d_gene: NA
abundance: NA
j_gene: TRBJ1-5
v_gene: TRBV21-1
CDR3aa: CASSKGWGARNQPQHF
CDR3nt: TGTGCCAGCAGCAAAGGTTGGGGGGCGCGGAATCAGCCCCAGCATTTT

len: 12
d_gene: NA
abundance: few
j_gene: TRBJ2-7
v_gene: TRBV11-2
CDR3aa: CASEEGGYEQYF
CDR3nt: TGTGCCTCCGAGGAGGGAGGCTACGAGCAGTACTTC

len: 17
d_gene: TRBD2
abundance: many
j_gene: TRBJ2-3
v_gene: TRBV20-1
CDR3aa: CSAPGGSGGISTDTQYF
CDR3nt: TGCAGTGCCCCAGGGGGTAGCGGGGGAATAAGCACAGATACGCAGTATTTT

len: 14
d_gene: TRBD2
abundance: many
j_gene: TRBJ2-7
v_gene: TRBV27
CDR3aa: CASRGDYLSYEQYF
CDR3nt: TGTGCCAGCAGGGGGGACTACCTCTCCTACGAGCAGTACTTC

len: 15
d_gene: TRBD1
abundance: NA
j_gene: TRBJ1-1
v_gene: TRBV4-1
CDR3aa: CASSQGTGGTTEAFF
CDR3nt: TGCGCCAGCAGCCAAGGGACAGGGGGGACGACTGAAGCTTTCTTT

len: 17
d_gene: TRBD2
abundance: NA
j_gene: TRBJ2-2
v_gene: TRBV4-2
CDR3aa: CASSQKPGLAVGGELFF
CDR3nt: TGTGCCAGCAGCCAGAAACCGGGACTAGCCGTCGGCGGGGAGCTGTTTTTT

len: 15
d_gene: NA
abundance: NA
j_gene: TRBJ1-5
v_gene: TRBV4-1
CDR3aa: CASSQATGDNQPQHF
CDR3nt: TGCGCCAGCAGCCAAGCGACAGGTGACAATCAGCCCCAGCATTTT

len: 14
d_gene: NA
abundance: NA
j_gene: TRBJ1-1
v_gene: TRBV7-9
CDR3aa: CASSSDMRNTEAFF
CDR3nt: TGTGCCAGCAGCTCCGACATGCGGAACACTGAAGCTTTCTTT

len: 17
d_gene: NA
abundance: many
j_gene: TRBJ2-2
v_gene: TRBV19
CDR3aa: CASSRGLFPANTGELFF
CDR3nt: TGTGCCAGTAGTAGAGGACTGTTCCCGGCGAACACCGGGGAGCTGTTTTTT

len: 15
d_gene: NA
abundance: many
j_gene: TRBJ2-2
v_gene: TRBV29-1
CDR3aa: CSVEVPGKPTGELFF
CDR3nt: TGCAGCGTTGAGGTCCCGGGAAAGCCCACCGGGGAGCTGTTTTTT

len: 14
d_gene: NA
abundance: NA
j_gene: TRBJ2-7
v_gene: TRBV11-1
CDR3aa: CASSLAGSAYEQYF
CDR3nt: TGTGCCAGCAGCTTAGCGGGTAGTGCCTACGAGCAGTACTTC

len: 15
d_gene: NA
abundance: few
j_gene: TRBJ1-1
v_gene: TRBV5-1
CDR3aa: CASSLVGETHTEAFF
CDR3nt: TGCGCCAGCAGCTTGGTCGGGGAGACTCACACTGAAGCTTTCTTT

len: 14
d_gene: NA
abundance: many
j_gene: TRBJ1-4
v_gene: TRBV6-2/TRBV6-3
CDR3aa: CASSYVKLNEKLFF
CDR3nt: TGTGCCAGCAGTTACGTTAAGCTGAATGAAAAACTGTTTTTT

len: 14
d_gene: TRBD1
abundance: few
j_gene: TRBJ1-2
v_gene: TRBV7-9
CDR3aa: CASSYDRGIQGYTF
CDR3nt: TGTGCCAGCAGCTACGACAGGGGAATACAGGGCTACACCTTC

len: 16
d_gene: NA
abundance: NA
j_gene: TRBJ2-2
v_gene: TRBV28
CDR3aa: CASSPLGLLNTGELFF
CDR3nt: TGTGCCAGCAGCCCACTGGGACTTCTTAACACCGGGGAGCTGTTTTTT

len: 14
d_gene: NA
abundance: few
j_gene: TRBJ2-1
v_gene: TRBV6-5
CDR3aa: CASGGQPPENEQFF
CDR3nt: TGTGCCAGCGGTGGCCAACCCCCGGAGAATGAGCAGTTCTTC

len: 16
d_gene: NA
abundance: few
j_gene: TRBJ1-6
v_gene: TRBV6-2/TRBV6-3
CDR3aa: CASGGGASSYNSPLHF
CDR3nt: TGTGCCAGCGGCGGGGGAGCTAGCTCCTATAATTCACCCCTCCACTTT

len: 15
d_gene: TRBD2
abundance: few
j_gene: TRBJ2-1
v_gene: TRBV9
CDR3aa: CASSVDGGGANEQFF
CDR3nt: TGTGCCAGCAGCGTAGATGGCGGGGGGGCCAATGAGCAGTTCTTC

len: 12
d_gene: NA
abundance: NA
j_gene: TRBJ2-3
v_gene: TRBV6-2/TRBV6-3
CDR3aa: CASSWITDTQYF
CDR3nt: TGTGCCAGCAGCTGGATCACAGATACGCAGTATTTT

len: 16
d_gene: NA
abundance: once
j_gene: TRBJ2-2
v_gene: TRBV7-9
CDR3aa: CASSPLFTKNTGELFF
CDR3nt: TGTGCCAGCAGCCCCCTTTTTACTAAGAACACCGGGGAGCTGTTTTTT

len: 17
d_gene: TRBD1
abundance: NA
j_gene: TRBJ2-1
v_gene: TRBV20-1
CDR3aa: CSARFLRGDRGASEQFF
CDR3nt: TGCAGTGCTAGATTCCTCAGGGGGGACAGGGGTGCGTCTGAGCAGTTCTTC

len: 18
d_gene: NA
abundance: NA
j_gene: TRBJ2-6
v_gene: TRBV19
CDR3aa: CASSSPFTGWAGANVLTF
CDR3nt: TGTGCCAGTTCCAGTCCCTTTACAGGATGGGCTGGGGCCAACGTCCTGACTTTC

len: 14
d_gene: TRBD2
abundance: few
j_gene: TRBJ2-3
v_gene: TRBV30
CDR3aa: CARNRGGPIDTQYF
CDR3nt: TGTGCCCGCAATCGGGGGGGGCCTATAGATACGCAGTATTTT